The T cell receptor beta chain described here comes from a study of regulatory T cells in long-lasting Graves disease. Arm-PCR of CDR3 regions and iRepertoire HTBI primers were used to build TCR beta libraries. Original processing notes: Across samples, 55 to 75 TRBV and 13 to 15 TRBJ segments were found. TCRdb used MiXCR to reprocess the multiplex PCR reads, holding one entry per CDR3 protein. These V and J calls rely on TCRdb rather than the paper's analysis. In the table there are about 660,000 distinct CDR3 sequences, 25% to 35% of which are singletons. This clonotype was observed a handful of times. This CDR3 contains 14 residues. The V end lost 2 bases, the J end lost 1 base, and 11 bases lay between the germline ends. Germline loops: CDR1 SQVTM, CDR2 ANQGSEA. Time point specified: persistent/refractory GD, antithyroid drugs over 5 years with positive TRAb. TCR sequences were obtained from RNA taken from PBMCs.

This clonotype was sampled from a female donor with Graves disease. The sample in question was peripheral blood mononuclear cells (PBMCs), obtained when the disease was refractory, from a patient treated with antithyroid drugs. The chain links TRBV29-1 to TRBJ1-1, with D unresolved. The CDR3 spells CSVESARPNTEAFF. CDR3 bases: TGCAGCGTTGAATCGGCCCGACCGAACACTGAAGCTTTCTTT.